This TCR beta chain is drawn from a study of cytomegalovirus exposure and HLA in healthy donors. This CDR3 contains 16 residues. Per germline, CDR1 SGHRS and CDR2 YFSETQ. The V segment lost 0 bases and the J segment 3 bases; nucleotides outside the gene matches: 9. The PCR was carried out with 60 Vbeta primers and 13 Jbeta primers. The data were produced by immunoSEQ multiplex PCR, yet TCRdb's version contains in-frame clones alone and is incomplete. The data contain about 90,000 clones, about 67% of them seen just once; the ten biggest clones take up approximately 2.3%. This TCR was recovered from a man aged 25-40 years in good health and CMV-seronegative. The chain carries TRBV5-1 and TRBJ2-7; 7 bases align to TRBD1. The sample was PBMCs. CDR3 loop: CASSLVQGSAFYEQYF. The CDR3 DNA reads TGCGCCAGCAGCTTGGTACAGGGGAGCGCCTTCTACGAGCAGTACTTC.